Following are 10 T cell receptor beta chains from one sample sequenced in a study of T-cell memory formation after mild COVID-19. MiXCR was run by TCRdb on the 5' RACE reads, yielding one entry per CDR3 protein. This sample has about 200,000 distinct CDR3 sequences, with around 9.1% found just once. The sequenced material came from PBMCs or a T cell subset sorted from them (not recorded which). These receptors all come from a man between 18 and 35 years old who had mild COVID-19 (a few samples of this study predate the infection). Cell type and time point are not known.

The J gene is TRBJ1-2, the V gene TRBV7-2, with D maybe TRBD1 (5 bases). The CDR3 is made up of 14 amino acids. The germline V and J ends were trimmed by 3 bases and 4 bases, with 12 bases remaining between them. Germline V gene sequence: CDR1 SGHTA, CDR2 FQGNSA. The CDR3 DNA reads TGTGCCAGCAGCTTTAGACAGATTACCTATGGCTACACCTTC. This codes for CASSFRQITYGYTF.

This clonotype was detected many times. The CDR3 DNA follows: TGTGCCAGCAGTTACGGGCCGGGTACGCAGTATTTT. It translates to CASSYGPGTQYF. The chain couples TRBV6-2 or TRBV6-3 to TRBJ2-3; D is unresolved. The CDR3 sequence is 12 residues long. V lost 2 bases and J 8 bases, leaving 8 bases between the germline ends. Per the germline V gene, CDR1 is MNHEY and CDR2 is SVGEGT.

The chain links TRBV16 to TRBJ2-7; 10 bases fit TRBD1. Germline values: CDR1 KGHSY, CDR2 FQNENV. The CDR3 is 18 amino acids. V lost 4 bases and J lost 1; bases outside the gene matches: 13. The CDR3 region has the DNA TGTGCCAGCAGCCCCTACCCGTGGGACAGGGGCTTTTCCTACGAGCAGTACTTC. Translated, it gives CASSPYPWDRGFSYEQYF.

The chain combines TRBV5-1 with TRBJ2-3; 7 nucleotides align to TRBD1. Germline CDR1 is SGHRS and CDR2 is YFSETQ. V trimming: 5 bases; J trimming: 4 bases; junction bases outside the gene matches: 4. The CDR3 totals 13 residues. CDR3 residues: CASRGQQSDTQYF. For the CDR3, the DNA is TGCGCCAGCAGGGGACAGCAGTCAGATACGCAGTATTTT.

The genes are TRBV24-1 and TRBJ2-1, with 11 bases identical to TRBD2. Germline assignment: CDR1 KGHDR and CDR2 SFDVKD. This CDR3 contains 17 residues. V trimming: 3 bases; J trimming: 5 bases; junction bases outside the gene matches: 8. CDR3 residues: CATSDHEGLAVNNEQFF. The CDR3 DNA follows: TGTGCCACCAGTGATCACGAGGGACTAGCGGTAAACAATGAGCAGTTCTTC.

This sequence joins TRBV6-5 and TRBJ1-6; 8 nucleotides match TRBD1. The junction had 7 bases not matched to a gene; V was cut back by 2 bases and J by 7 bases. The germline CDR1 and CDR2 sequences are MNHEY and SVGAGI. This CDR3 has 16 amino acids. CDR3 DNA sequence: TGTGCCAGCAGTTACAGCACGGGACAGGCAAATTCACCCCTCCACTTT. It specifies CASSYSTGQANSPLHF.

The table lists this clonotype with many counts. This chain joins TRBV7-8 and TRBJ2-4; 10 bases fit TRBD1. The germline V gene has CDR1 SGHVS and CDR2 FQNEAQ. V was pared by 5 bases and J by 7 bases, with 2 bases of the junction left unmatched. The CDR3 length is 13 residues. Here the CDR3 reads CASSRDRGNIQYF. DNA for the CDR3: TGTGCCAGCAGCCGGGACAGGGGTAACATTCAGTACTTC.

The J gene is TRBJ2-6, the V gene TRBV7-8, with 7 positions matching TRBD1. This CDR3 spans 17 amino acids. J lost 2 bases, V lost 5 bases, and 9 bases had no gene match. The germline V gene encodes CDR1 SGHVS and CDR2 FQNEAQ. The CDR3 sequence: CASSLYRGQTGANVLTF. The DNA for the CDR3 is TGTGCCAGCAGCCTCTACAGGGGACAGACTGGGGCCAACGTCCTGACTTTC.

This clonotype has at least ten counts. The chain carries TRBV6-5 and TRBJ1-6; D not resolved. CDR3 size: 13 residues. The V end lost 2 bases, the J end lost 7 bases, and 6 bases lay between the germline ends. Germline CDR1 and CDR2: MNHEY and SVGAGI. The CDR3 sequence is CASSYALNSPLHF. DNA for the CDR3: TGTGCCAGCAGTTACGCACTCAATTCACCCCTCCACTTT.

This clonotype was recorded a few times. The chain uses TRBV5-1 and TRBJ2-5; 9 nucleotides agree with TRBD2. V trimming: 4 bases; J trimming: 7 bases; junction bases outside the gene matches: 8. Germline V lookup: CDR1 SGHRS, CDR2 YFSETQ. There are 14 residues in the CDR3. The CDR3 DNA follows: TGCGCCAGCAGCGGCACAGCGGGGGGCCCGACCCAGTACTTC. Its translation is CASSGTAGGPTQYF.